The entry below describes one T cell receptor beta chain. The source of the sample is a study of blood T cell repertoires in COVID-19. Individuals aged roughly 18 to 95 years were recruited from fewer than 30 US areas. Participants had their cohort set by participant-reported clinical history. Trimming cost V 2 bases and J 0 bases, with 31 bases left between them. The CDR3 consists of 22 residues. Some clones are missing from TCRdb's copy, which holds only in-frame ones; the method was immunoSEQ multiplex PCR. The sample carries about 140,000 clones, almost 85% recorded once. The sequenced sample consisted of PBMCs or T cells enriched from blood (not recorded which). The receptor was isolated from a man in his forties with acute COVID-19. This chain connects TRBV23-1 to TRBJ1-2; D may be TRBD1 (6 bases). TRBV23-1 is assigned to the ORF class and has an uncertain function. The CDR3 DNA is TGCGCCAGCAGTCAAGAAAGGGTGGGGGACCGGGCAGGGGCGCGAGCTAACTATGGCTACACCTTC. It yields the protein CASSQERVGDRAGARANYGYTF.